This is a list of T cell receptor beta chains from one sample in a study of blood T cell repertoires in COVID-19. This table comes from immunoSEQ multiplex PCR, and its TCRdb copy is limited to in-frame clones, with some not included. This table has over 100,000 clones, over 70% appearing once. The sequenced sample was peripheral blood. These receptors were collected from a woman aged 50 to 60 with acute or convalescent COVID-19. Both conserved end residues are part of each CDR3. The order of the fields is J gene, D gene, clone size, V gene, CDR3 protein, CDR3 DNA. The D gene is left open where the match is weak. Not every row has a clone size; where given, it reads once, few, many or a size class.

j_call: TRBJ2-3; d_call: TRBD2; clone_size: .; v_call: TRBV7-3; cdr3_aa: CASSGSGGSSDTQYF; cdr3_nt: TGTGCCAGCAGTGGTAGCGGGGGGTCTTCAGATACGCAGTATTTT
j_call: TRBJ2-3; d_call: TRBD2; clone_size: .; v_call: TRBV30; cdr3_aa: CAWSVGGGGTDTQYF; cdr3_nt: TGTGCCTGGAGTGTCGGCGGGGGGGGCACAGATACGCAGTATTTT
j_call: TRBJ1-1; d_call: TRBD1; clone_size: .; v_call: TRBV12-3/TRBV12-4; cdr3_aa: CASRYQGGTEAFF; cdr3_nt: TGTGCCAGTCGGTATCAGGGGGGCACTGAAGCTTTCTTT
j_call: TRBJ1-6; d_call: TRBD1; clone_size: .; v_call: TRBV29-1; cdr3_aa: CSVAQQGDGSPLHF; cdr3_nt: TGCAGCGTCGCACAACAGGGGGACGGGTCACCCCTCCACTTT
j_call: TRBJ2-3; d_call: TRBD1; clone_size: .; v_call: TRBV7-6; cdr3_aa: CASSPGTGQPLSPTDTQYF; cdr3_nt: TGTGCCAGCAGCCCCGGGACAGGGCAACCACTCAGTCCCACAGATACGCAGTATTTT
j_call: TRBJ1-2; d_call: .; clone_size: .; v_call: TRBV3-1/TRBV3-2; cdr3_aa: CASSQESTGKHGYTF; cdr3_nt: TGTGCCAGCAGCCAAGAGAGTACAGGGAAACATGGCTACACCTTC
j_call: TRBJ1-3; d_call: TRBD1; clone_size: few; v_call: TRBV18; cdr3_aa: CASSPGTGGGNTIYF; cdr3_nt: TGTGCCAGCTCACCGGGGACAGGAGGTGGAAACACCATATATTTT
j_call: TRBJ1-2; d_call: TRBD1; clone_size: .; v_call: TRBV15; cdr3_aa: CATSIGQGGYGYTF; cdr3_nt: TGTGCCACCAGCATCGGACAGGGAGGTTATGGCTACACCTTC
j_call: TRBJ1-1; d_call: .; clone_size: .; v_call: TRBV24-1; cdr3_aa: CATSDGVLSFF; cdr3_nt: TGTGCCACCAGTGACGGGGTTTTGTCTTTCTTT
j_call: TRBJ2-5; d_call: TRBD1; clone_size: .; v_call: TRBV6-5; cdr3_aa: CASRGTGKVETQYF; cdr3_nt: TGTGCCAGCAGGGGGACAGGGAAAGTTGAGACCCAGTACTTC
j_call: TRBJ1-5; d_call: .; clone_size: .; v_call: TRBV28; cdr3_aa: CASAFGGGVDTQPQHF; cdr3_nt: TGTGCCAGCGCCTTCGGGGGGGGCGTAGATACGCAGCCCCAGCATTTT
j_call: TRBJ1-5; d_call: .; clone_size: .; v_call: TRBV5-4; cdr3_aa: CASSSGGNQPQHF; cdr3_nt: TGTGCCAGCAGCTCAGGGGGCAATCAGCCCCAGCATTTT
j_call: TRBJ2-3; d_call: .; clone_size: .; v_call: TRBV30; cdr3_aa: CAWRRGLPDTQYF; cdr3_nt: TGTGCCTGGAGGCGGGGGCTGCCAGATACGCAGTATTTT
j_call: TRBJ1-2; d_call: .; clone_size: .; v_call: TRBV6-1; cdr3_aa: CASSEAPGLYGYTF; cdr3_nt: TGTGCCAGCAGTGAAGCGCCAGGGCTCTATGGCTACACCTTC
j_call: TRBJ1-2; d_call: .; clone_size: once; v_call: TRBV3-1/TRBV3-2; cdr3_aa: CASSQTDYGYTF; cdr3_nt: TGTGCCAGCAGCCAGACAGACTATGGCTACACCTTC
j_call: TRBJ1-3; d_call: TRBD1; clone_size: few; v_call: TRBV6-6; cdr3_aa: CASSATGGNTIYF; cdr3_nt: TGTGCCAGCAGTGCGACAGGGGGAAACACCATATATTTT
j_call: TRBJ1-5; d_call: .; clone_size: .; v_call: TRBV7-2; cdr3_aa: CASSYQGSYQPQHF; cdr3_nt: TGTGCCAGCAGCTACCAGGGGAGCTATCAGCCCCAGCATTTT
j_call: TRBJ1-1; d_call: .; clone_size: .; v_call: TRBV25-1; cdr3_aa: CASRGSGDTEAFF; cdr3_nt: TGTGCCAGCAGGGGGTCAGGGGACACTGAAGCTTTCTTT
j_call: TRBJ1-1; d_call: .; clone_size: once; v_call: TRBV29-1; cdr3_aa: CSVEAQGTEAFF; cdr3_nt: TGCAGCGTTGAAGCCCAGGGAACTGAAGCTTTCTTT
j_call: TRBJ2-1; d_call: TRBD2; clone_size: .; v_call: TRBV3-1/TRBV3-2; cdr3_aa: CASSPGGTYNEQFF; cdr3_nt: TGTGCCAGCAGCCCGGGGGGGACCTACAATGAGCAGTTCTTC
j_call: TRBJ2-7; d_call: TRBD2; clone_size: once; v_call: TRBV30; cdr3_aa: CAWRITGGAEQYF; cdr3_nt: TGTGCCTGGAGAATAACGGGGGGGGCCGAGCAGTACTTC
j_call: TRBJ1-3; d_call: .; clone_size: .; v_call: TRBV30; cdr3_aa: CAWSRGGQTGNTIYF; cdr3_nt: TGTGCCTGGAGTCGCGGGGGTCAGACTGGAAACACCATATATTTT
j_call: TRBJ2-7; d_call: TRBD2; clone_size: .; v_call: TRBV5-1; cdr3_aa: CASSSSGDYEQYF; cdr3_nt: TGCGCCAGCAGCTCTAGCGGGGACTACGAGCAGTACTTC
j_call: TRBJ1-2; d_call: TRBD1; clone_size: .; v_call: TRBV30; cdr3_aa: CAWSVGGTGYNYGYTF; cdr3_nt: TGTGCCTGGAGTGTGGGGGGGACAGGGTATAACTATGGCTACACCTTC
j_call: TRBJ1-2; d_call: .; clone_size: .; v_call: TRBV6-5; cdr3_aa: CASSFTVIYGYTF; cdr3_nt: TGTGCCAGCAGCTTCACAGTGATCTATGGCTACACCTTC
j_call: TRBJ1-1; d_call: .; clone_size: .; v_call: TRBV6-4; cdr3_aa: CASRKSGGTEAFF; cdr3_nt: TGTGCCAGCAGAAAATCGGGTGGCACTGAAGCTTTCTTT
j_call: TRBJ1-6; d_call: TRBD1; clone_size: .; v_call: TRBV9; cdr3_aa: CASSPGTASSNSPLHF; cdr3_nt: TGTGCCAGCAGCCCAGGGACAGCATCTTCAAATTCACCCCTCCACTTT
j_call: TRBJ1-1; d_call: .; clone_size: few; v_call: TRBV19; cdr3_aa: CASKAGITYAEAFF; cdr3_nt: TGTGCCAGTAAGGCAGGGATTACGTACGCTGAAGCTTTCTTT
j_call: TRBJ1-6; d_call: .; clone_size: .; v_call: TRBV6-6; cdr3_aa: CASSWRPQGYISPLHF; cdr3_nt: TGTGCCAGCAGTTGGAGGCCCCAAGGCTACATTTCACCCCTCCACTTT
j_call: TRBJ1-5; d_call: .; clone_size: .; v_call: TRBV27; cdr3_aa: CASSTSGSYSNQPQHF; cdr3_nt: TGTGCCAGCAGCACCTCAGGCAGTTATAGCAATCAGCCCCAGCATTTT
j_call: TRBJ2-3; d_call: .; clone_size: .; v_call: TRBV3-1/TRBV3-2; cdr3_aa: CASSPSGDTQYF; cdr3_nt: TGTGCCAGCAGCCCATCCGGGGATACGCAGTATTTT
j_call: TRBJ1-1; d_call: .; clone_size: .; v_call: TRBV19; cdr3_aa: CASSIDSVRGEAFF; cdr3_nt: TGTGCCAGTAGTATAGATTCGGTCAGGGGTGAAGCTTTCTTT
j_call: TRBJ1-5; d_call: TRBD1; clone_size: .; v_call: TRBV19; cdr3_aa: CASSITGTAENQPQHF; cdr3_nt: TGTGCCAGTAGTATTACGGGGACAGCTGAAAATCAGCCCCAGCATTTT
j_call: TRBJ1-1; d_call: .; clone_size: .; v_call: TRBV19; cdr3_aa: CASTDRQTYPQTEAFF; cdr3_nt: TGTGCCAGTACCGATAGACAGACCTATCCCCAAACTGAAGCTTTCTTT
j_call: TRBJ2-1; d_call: .; clone_size: .; v_call: TRBV7-6; cdr3_aa: CASSNYLNRPEQFF; cdr3_nt: TGTGCCAGCAGCAACTACCTTAACAGGCCTGAGCAGTTCTTC
j_call: TRBJ1-3; d_call: .; clone_size: once; v_call: TRBV18; cdr3_aa: CASSPPPQGVNTIYF; cdr3_nt: TGTGCCAGCTCACCACCACCACAGGGAGTTAACACCATATATTTT
j_call: TRBJ1-1; d_call: .; clone_size: .; v_call: TRBV19; cdr3_aa: CASTGDPRGRAFF; cdr3_nt: TGTGCCAGTACGGGAGACCCTCGGGGAAGAGCTTTCTTT
j_call: TRBJ1-3; d_call: .; clone_size: once; v_call: TRBV2; cdr3_aa: CASSEGRTGWNTIYF; cdr3_nt: TGTGCCAGCAGTGAAGGACGAACAGGGTGGAACACCATATATTTT
j_call: TRBJ1-1; d_call: .; clone_size: .; v_call: TRBV30; cdr3_aa: CAWSVPYTEAFF; cdr3_nt: TGTGCCTGGAGTGTCCCTTACACTGAAGCTTTCTTT
j_call: TRBJ2-1; d_call: .; clone_size: .; v_call: TRBV6-5; cdr3_aa: CASSYRGHNEQFF; cdr3_nt: TGTGCCAGCAGTTACCGGGGTCACAATGAGCAGTTCTTC
j_call: TRBJ2-1; d_call: TRBD2; clone_size: .; v_call: TRBV19; cdr3_aa: CASSIGGYGGGAGRNEQFF; cdr3_nt: TGTGCCAGTAGTATAGGAGGGTATGGCGGGGGGGCAGGAAGGAATGAGCAGTTCTTC
j_call: TRBJ2-7; d_call: TRBD2; clone_size: once; v_call: TRBV5-1; cdr3_aa: CASSFGGSSYEQYF; cdr3_nt: TGCGCCAGCAGCTTCGGGGGGAGCTCCTACGAGCAGTACTTC
j_call: TRBJ2-1; d_call: TRBD2; clone_size: .; v_call: TRBV6-5; cdr3_aa: CASRRGTSGYNEQFF; cdr3_nt: TGTGCCAGCAGGAGGGGGACTAGCGGATACAATGAGCAGTTCTTC
j_call: TRBJ2-1; d_call: TRBD1; clone_size: .; v_call: TRBV28; cdr3_aa: CASSLTYRGQEDEQFF; cdr3_nt: TGTGCCAGCAGTTTAACCTACAGGGGGCAGGAGGATGAGCAGTTCTTC
j_call: TRBJ2-3; d_call: .; clone_size: .; v_call: TRBV5-1; cdr3_aa: CASGGARSTDTQYF; cdr3_nt: TGCGCCAGCGGGGGGGCCCGGAGCACAGATACGCAGTATTTT
j_call: TRBJ1-1; d_call: .; clone_size: .; v_call: TRBV7-2; cdr3_aa: CASSRGWGGNTEAFF; cdr3_nt: TGTGCCAGCAGCCGGGGTTGGGGAGGGAACACTGAAGCTTTCTTT
j_call: TRBJ2-7; d_call: TRBD1; clone_size: .; v_call: TRBV2; cdr3_aa: CASSVAGQGRYEQYF; cdr3_nt: TGTGCCAGCAGTGTAGCAGGACAGGGGAGGTACGAGCAGTACTTC
j_call: TRBJ1-5; d_call: .; clone_size: .; v_call: TRBV19; cdr3_aa: CASSWVTGYSNQPQHF; cdr3_nt: TGTGCCAGTAGTTGGGTGACAGGATATAGCAATCAGCCCCAGCATTTT
j_call: TRBJ2-3; d_call: .; clone_size: once; v_call: TRBV29-1; cdr3_aa: CSVGLATDTQYF; cdr3_nt: TGCAGCGTTGGCCTAGCCACAGATACGCAGTATTTT
j_call: TRBJ1-1; d_call: TRBD1; clone_size: .; v_call: TRBV20-1; cdr3_aa: CSASSRGSEAFF; cdr3_nt: TGCAGTGCTAGTTCCAGGGGGTCTGAAGCTTTCTTT
j_call: TRBJ2-3; d_call: TRBD1; clone_size: .; v_call: TRBV10-3; cdr3_aa: CAISGQGATDTQYF; cdr3_nt: TGTGCCATCAGTGGACAGGGGGCTACAGATACGCAGTATTTT
j_call: TRBJ1-2; d_call: .; clone_size: .; v_call: TRBV19; cdr3_aa: CASSIGQDFYGYTF; cdr3_nt: TGTGCCAGTAGTATAGGACAGGACTTCTATGGCTACACCTTC
j_call: TRBJ1-1; d_call: TRBD1; clone_size: .; v_call: TRBV7-3; cdr3_aa: CASSSQGADTEAFF; cdr3_nt: TGTGCCAGCAGCTCACAGGGGGCGGACACTGAAGCTTTCTTT
j_call: TRBJ1-6; d_call: TRBD1; clone_size: .; v_call: TRBV30; cdr3_aa: CAWSPLDRVNSPLHF; cdr3_nt: TGTGCCTGGAGCCCCTTGGACAGGGTGAATTCACCCCTCCACTTT
j_call: TRBJ1-5; d_call: .; clone_size: .; v_call: TRBV5-6; cdr3_aa: CASSRHNSNQPQHF; cdr3_nt: TGTGCCAGCAGCAGACACAATAGCAATCAGCCCCAGCATTTT
j_call: TRBJ1-3; d_call: .; clone_size: .; v_call: TRBV6-6; cdr3_aa: CASRKTVNFSGNTIYF; cdr3_nt: TGTGCCAGCAGGAAGACAGTAAACTTCTCTGGAAACACCATATATTTT
j_call: TRBJ1-1; d_call: .; clone_size: .; v_call: TRBV6-5; cdr3_aa: CASSYRKRGEAFF; cdr3_nt: TGTGCCAGCAGTTACCGGAAAAGAGGTGAAGCTTTCTTT
j_call: TRBJ2-1; d_call: .; clone_size: .; v_call: TRBV11-2; cdr3_aa: CASSLMRNEGVTYNEQFF; cdr3_nt: TGTGCCAGCAGCTTAATGCGTAATGAGGGGGTCACCTACAATGAGCAGTTCTTC
j_call: TRBJ2-3; d_call: .; clone_size: .; v_call: TRBV5-4; cdr3_aa: CASSARGSDTQYF; cdr3_nt: TGTGCCAGCAGCGCCCGGGGTTCAGATACGCAGTATTTT
j_call: TRBJ2-3; d_call: TRBD2; clone_size: .; v_call: TRBV24-1; cdr3_aa: CATSDLSSGASTDTQYF; cdr3_nt: TGTGCCACCAGTGATTTGTCTAGCGGGGCGAGCACAGATACGCAGTATTTT